These 15 T cell receptor beta chains share one sample of origin, sequenced in a study of blood T cell repertoires in COVID-19. Sequenced by immunoSEQ multiplex PCR; TCRdb stores in-frame clones only, minus some. The table includes roughly 230,000 clones, about nine tenths detected once. The specimen was peripheral blood. These receptors were collected from a man between 65 and 85 years old with acute or convalescent COVID-19.

The chain links TRBV28 to TRBJ1-1; no clear D. The germline V gene has CDR1 MDHEN and CDR2 SYDVKM. V was clipped by 6 bases and J by 0 bases, with 11 bases between them. The CDR3 runs 14 residues. The CDR3 reads CASSPSRMNTEAFF. CDR3 coding DNA: TGTGCCAGCAGCCCTTCTAGAATGAACACTGAAGCTTTCTTT.

V and J are TRBV5-1 and TRBJ2-1, with a weak D call TRBD2 (6 bases). The germline CDR1 and CDR2 sequences are SGHRS and YFSETQ. The CDR3 has 14 residues. The V end was cut by 5 bases, the J end by 3 bases, with 12 bases between. The CDR3 bases are TGCGCCAGCAGTTACGGGAGCGTCTACAATGAGCAGTTCTTC. Translated, it gives CASSYGSVYNEQFF.

The CDR3 loop is CASREGRLAGGNEQFF. As DNA, the CDR3 is TGTGCCAGCAGGGAGGGGCGACTAGCGGGAGGGAATGAGCAGTTCTTC. The rearrangement joins TRBV2 to TRBJ2-1; 14 positions match TRBD2. Looked up from germline, CDR1 is SNHLY and CDR2 is FYNNEI. The CDR3 spans 16 residues. The ends lost 6 bases at V and 7 bases at J; junction bases unmatched: 8.

The V gene is TRBV6-6, the J gene TRBJ2-7; TRBD1 is a possible D gene (5 bases). The CDR3 runs 12 residues. CDR1 and CDR2 (germline): MNHNY, SVGAGI (reference sequence). Trimming removed 6 bases from V and 5 bases from J, with 11 bases in between. As DNA, the CDR3 is TGTGCCAGCAGCTCTAAGGGGCACGAGCAGTACTTC. This sequence encodes CASSSKGHEQYF.

The chain has TRBV28 and TRBJ1-2; tentative D call: TRBD1 (6 bases). V lost 6 bases, J lost 8 bases, and 13 bases lay in between. The CDR3 consists of 12 residues. Germline V CDR1 and CDR2: MDHEN, SYDVKM. Here the CDR3 reads CASRSYRDGYTF. CDR3 DNA: TGTGCCAGCAGATCTTACAGGGACGGCTACACCTTC.

The gene calls are TRBV5-1 and TRBJ2-2; D not resolved. V lost 4 bases to trimming and J lost 2 bases, with 9 bases between them. The CDR3 length is 14 residues. Germline V gene data show CDR1 as SGHRS and CDR2 as YFSETQ. The CDR3 coding sequence is TGCGCCAGCAGCCCCCGAGATAACACCGGGGAGCTGTTTTTT. Protein: CASSPRDNTGELFF.

The chain has TRBV28 and TRBJ2-7; D remains ambiguous. The germline V and J ends were trimmed by 5 bases and 3 bases, with 5 bases remaining between them. Germline V gene data show CDR1 as MDHEN and CDR2 as SYDVKM. This CDR3 contains 11 residues. CDR3 sequence reads: CASSNYYEQYF. As DNA, the CDR3 is TGTGCCAGCAGTAATTACTACGAGCAGTACTTC.

The genes are TRBV5-1 and TRBJ2-4, with D possibly matching TRBD2 (5 bases). V was shortened by 2 bases and J by 1 base, with 16 bases between the two germline ends. Germline V gene data show CDR1 as SGHRS and CDR2 as YFSETQ. CDR3 length: 17 residues. CDR3: CASSFLSGSEAKNIQYF. As DNA, the CDR3 is TGCGCCAGCAGCTTCCTGTCTGGGAGCGAGGCCAAAAACATTCAGTACTTC.

Regarding this clone: The junction differs from germline at one of its ends, possibly a read error. The CDR3 DNA is TGTGCCAGCAGCGTAACGGGACTAGCGGGTTTCGAGCAGTACTTC. It is translated as CASSVTGLAGFEQYF. The V call is TRBV7-3, the J call TRBJ2-7; 12 bases align to TRBD2. This CDR3 region has 15 residues. Germline V gene data show CDR1 as SGHTA and CDR2 as FQGTGA.

V usage is TRBV5-4 and J usage is TRBJ2-5; 10 nucleotides align to TRBD1. V shed 3 bases, J shed 5 bases, and the junction held 10 bases outside the gene matches. From germline, CDR1 is SGHNT and CDR2 YYREEE (reference sequence). This CDR3 comprises 16 residues. In DNA form, the CDR3 reads TGTGCCAGCAGCTCACAGTCGACAGGGGGCGCGGAGACCCAGTACTTC. Amino acid sequence: CASSSQSTGGAETQYF.

The J gene is TRBJ1-1, the V gene TRBV29-1; D is possibly TRBD1 (5 bases). Germline V gene data show CDR1 as SQVTM and CDR2 as ANQGSEA. V lost 4 bases to trimming and J lost 5 bases, with 26 bases between them. This CDR3 contains 17 residues. The DNA of the CDR3 is TGCAGCGTTGGGCCAGGGCGGGAGGTTAATCCTGCTACTGAAGCTTTCTTT. This translates into CSVGPGREVNPATEAFF.

The count of this clone is one. This rearrangement joins TRBV5-1 to TRBJ1-6; D call uncertain. CDR1 and CDR2 (germline): SGHRS, YFSETQ. Trimming stripped 2 bases from V and 6 bases from J, with 9 bases between. The CDR3 sequence is 14 residues long. CDR3 loop: CASSFTESNSPLHF. CDR3 nucleotide sequence: TGCGCCAGCAGCTTTACAGAAAGTAATTCACCCCTCCACTTT.

The V gene is TRBV7-2, the J gene TRBJ1-2; weak D call: TRBD1 (6 bases). Germline CDR1 SGHTA, CDR2 FQGNSA. V lost 3 bases and J 1 base, leaving 9 bases between the germline ends. There are 14 residues in the CDR3. The CDR3 here is CASSFQGSNYGYTF. The CDR3 DNA is TGTGCCAGCAGCTTTCAGGGGAGTAACTATGGCTACACCTTC. Supplemented by reference TRBV7-2 and TRBJ1-2, the full variable domain reads GAGVSQSPSNKVTEKGKDVELRCDPISGHTALYWYRQSLGQGLEFLIYFQGNSAPDKSGLPSDRFSAERTGGSVSTLTIQRTQQEDSAVYLCASSFQGSNYGYTFGSGTRLTVV.

The CDR3 is CASSLFGDTQYF. CDR3 DNA: TGTGCCAGCAGCTTATTCGGAGATACGCAGTATTTT. The chain recombines TRBV7-6 with TRBJ2-3, with D unresolved. CDR3 length equals 12 residues. Germline values: CDR1 SGHVS, CDR2 FNYEAQ. Deletions cut 2 bases from V and 5 bases from J, with 5 bases between.

The chain couples TRBV7-9 to TRBJ1-1, with 9 bases that match TRBD1. In germline, CDR1 is SEHNR, CDR2 FQNEAQ (reference sequence). V trimming: 0 bases; J trimming: 5 bases; junction bases outside the gene matches: 4. This CDR3 is 15 amino acids long. CDR3 sequence (DNA): TGTGCCAGCAGCTTAGCCTTGACAGGGGGAACTGAAGCTTTCTTT. Translation gives CASSLALTGGTEAFF.